Described below is a single TCR beta chain sequence and its context. The CDR3 totals 15 residues. V was clipped by 0 bases and J by 2 bases, with 8 bases between them. Germline CDR1 MNHNS, CDR2 SASEGT. The data derive from a study of OX40 agonist ivuxolimab in advanced cancers. Produced via immunoSEQ multiplex PCR; TCRdb's table is partial and in-frame only. The data contain 45,000 or so clones, around 83% of them singletons. Any history of autoimmune disease or systemic immunosuppression disqualified patients. The sampling schedule covered blood at baseline, cycle 4 day 1, and cycle 7 day 1. This chain links TRBV6-1 with TRBJ1-5; no firm D call. Sequenced material: CD4+ or CD8+ T cells sorted from blood, taken in a trial of the OX40 agonist ivuxolimab. The sequence was obtained from an adult with an advanced solid tumor such as melanoma, head and neck, liver or kidney cancer. CDR3 amino acids: CASSEARARNQPQHF. Here the CDR3 DNA reads TGTGCCAGCAGTGAAGCAAGGGCGCGCAATCAGCCCCAGCATTTT.